The clone carrying this TCR beta chain qualifies as medium-sized (0.01 to 0.1%). As yet, its antigen is unknown. Multiplex PCR employing 32 V and 13 J primers generated amplicons of the TCR beta CDR3. TCRdb analysed the multiplex PCR reads with MiXCR anew, one entry per CDR3 protein. The repertoire includes 10,000 to 15,000 distinct CDR3 sequences, roughly 23% of them detected once, and 13% sits in the top ten. Per sample, about 610 ng of bulk tumor genomic DNA was the template used. While surgery was under way, several biopsies spaced far apart were taken per primary tumor. Each patient presented with untreated, newly diagnosed non-small cell lung cancer and received curative surgery. The donor pool consisted of newly diagnosed non-small cell lung cancer patients who were having surgery with curative intent. The data belong to a study of immune heterogeneity within non-small cell lung tumors. Study outcomes and limitations: Identical dominant CDR3 beta clonotypes were found recurring across a patient's tumor sites, along with site-unique high-frequency clones. Individual patients showed largely nonoverlapping sets of high-frequency T-cell receptor beta clonotypes.

Germline assignment: CDR1 DFQATT and CDR2 SNEGSKA (reference sequence). V was shortened by 0 bases and J by 3 bases, with 12 bases between the two germline ends. CDR3 length: 14 residues. J is TRBJ2-7 and V is TRBV20-1, with D tentatively TRBD2 (6 bases). The receptor's source is a middle-aged man with non-small cell lung cancer. Sequenced: lung tumor tissue. This CDR3 is CSARDLALLYEQYF. CDR3 in DNA: TGCAGTGCTAGAGATCTAGCGCTTCTCTACGAGCAGTACTTC.